The entry that follows covers one T cell receptor (beta chain) sequence. The antigen is undetermined. This sample is part of a study of OX40 agonist ivuxolimab in advanced cancers. Study summary: Patients in dose escalation had liver, melanoma, kidney or head and neck cancers. Findings and limits, study-wide: Which antigen the expanded peripheral T cells recognized is unknown.

The germline CDR1 and CDR2 sequences are SGHTA and FQGNSA. V dropped 4 bases and J dropped 2; count of bases not matched to a gene: 9. There are 18 residues in the CDR3. The repertoire was sequenced with immunoSEQ multiplex PCR; TCRdb's copy has only in-frame clones and lacks some. Of under 90,000 clones detected, 86% appear once; the ten largest clones hold 0.99%. The receptor comes from an adult with an advanced solid tumor such as melanoma, head and neck, liver or kidney cancer. This material consisted of CD4+ or CD8+ T cells sorted from blood, taken in a trial of the OX40 agonist ivuxolimab. The chain recombines TRBV7-2 with TRBJ2-5; 14 bases agree with TRBD2. The CDR3, as DNA: TGTGCCAGCAGCTCGCGACTAGCGGGAGGGCCACATCAAGAGACCCAGTACTTC. As protein: CASSSRLAGGPHQETQYF.